This T cell receptor (beta chain) was sequenced for a study of blood T cell repertoires in COVID-19. Study in general: T cells, B-cell-depleted T cells, or PBMCs provided the cDNA or gDNA that served as material.

TCRdb's copy holds only in-frame clones and misses some; the assay was immunoSEQ multiplex PCR. Of about 330,000 clones detected, about 90% appear once; the ten largest clones hold more than 5%. Recovery meant two consecutive negative NP/OP PCR tests, professional clearance, or resolved symptoms. This CDR3 spans 16 amino acids. CDR1 is LNHNV, CDR2 YYDKDF, per germline (reference sequence). Trimming shortened V by 0 bases and J by 2 bases, and 11 bases separated the two germline ends. The V and J genes are TRBV15 and TRBJ2-1; the D gene is possibly TRBD2 (6 bases). The clonotype comes from a man aged 25-45 years who had recovered from COVID-19. Sequenced input: PBMCs or T cells enriched from blood (not recorded which). CDR3 sequence: CATSRDKGGTYNEQFF. For the CDR3, the DNA is TGTGCCACCAGCAGAGATAAGGGCGGGACCTACAATGAGCAGTTCTTC.